The rows below give T cell receptor beta chains drawn from one sample of a study of blood T cell repertoires in COVID-19. The assay was immunoSEQ multiplex PCR, and TCRdb's table has in-frame clones only and misses some. The table includes some 80,000 clones, approximately 84% detected once. Sequenced input: peripheral blood. These receptors were obtained from a man between 60 and 70 years old with COVID-19, enrolled during active disease. Each CDR3 is given with its conserved first and last residue. A D gene is named only where the DNA matches it firmly. Clone size is given for some rows only: seen once, a few or many times, or a class if the clone is expanded.

D: -; J: TRBJ2-7; size: -; V: TRBV29-1; DNA: TGCAGCGGACGAAGGAGCTCCTACGAGCAGTACTTC; CDR3: CSGRRSSYEQYF
D: TRBD1; J: TRBJ1-1; size: few; V: TRBV12-3/TRBV12-4; DNA: TGTGCCAGCAGTACCGACAGGGTGACGGCTTTCTTT; CDR3: CASSTDRVTAFF
D: -; J: TRBJ2-1; size: -; V: TRBV5-4; DNA: TGTGCCAGCAGCTTGGATAGCGGTGGGAGTGGCAATGAGCAGTTCTTC; CDR3: CASSLDSGGSGNEQFF
D: TRBD1; J: TRBJ1-4; size: -; V: TRBV2; DNA: TGTGCCAGCAGCGGACAGGGGTTGGCAACTAATGAAAAACTGTTTTTT; CDR3: CASSGQGLATNEKLFF
D: -; J: TRBJ1-5; size: -; V: TRBV3-1/TRBV3-2; DNA: TGTGCCAGCAGCTTTGACAGGAACAATCAGCCCCAGCATTTT; CDR3: CASSFDRNNQPQHF
D: -; J: TRBJ1-1; size: -; V: TRBV7-9; DNA: TGTGCCAGCACCCACGGGGGGGTGAACACTGAAGCTTTCTTT; CDR3: CASTHGGVNTEAFF
D: TRBD1; J: TRBJ1-2; size: -; V: TRBV2; DNA: TGTGCCAGCAGTGATAGGCGACAGGGGATTTATGGCTACACCTTC; CDR3: CASSDRRQGIYGYTF
D: -; J: TRBJ1-1; size: -; V: TRBV4-1; DNA: TGCGCCAGCAGCCACCGCGGGGGGGCGAACACTGAAGCTTTCTTT; CDR3: CASSHRGGANTEAFF
D: -; J: TRBJ1-2; size: -; V: TRBV6-5; DNA: TGTGCCAGCACCAGGGACGCGGGGGAATGCTACACCTTC; CDR3: CASTRDAGECYTF
D: -; J: TRBJ2-3; size: -; V: TRBV7-3; DNA: TGTGCCAGCAGCTTAGGAGGGGCGGATACGCAGTATTTT; CDR3: CASSLGGADTQYF
D: TRBD1; J: TRBJ1-4; size: -; V: TRBV5-1; DNA: TGCGCCAGCAGCACCACAGGGGGACCTAATGAAAAACTGTTTTTT; CDR3: CASSTTGGPNEKLFF
D: -; J: TRBJ2-3; size: -; V: TRBV7-9; DNA: TGTGCCAGCAGCTCCGGTGCGGGGGCTACGGGTACAGATACGCAGTATTTT; CDR3: CASSSGAGATGTDTQYF
D: TRBD2; J: TRBJ2-1; size: -; V: TRBV30; DNA: TGTGCCTGGAGTGTCGGGGGAGGGCCGAGTGAGCAGTTCTTC; CDR3: CAWSVGGGPSEQFF
D: TRBD1; J: TRBJ1-1; size: -; V: TRBV6-5; DNA: TGTGCCAGCAGTTACGACAGGGGAAGTCCTTTCTTT; CDR3: CASSYDRGSPFF
D: TRBD1; J: TRBJ1-5; size: -; V: TRBV19; DNA: TGTGCCAGTAGTATAATCCGGGACAGGGAGGTTCAGCCCCAGCATTTT; CDR3: CASSIIRDREVQPQHF
D: TRBD1; J: TRBJ1-6; size: -; V: TRBV28; DNA: TGTGCCAGCAGTCCCTCCGGACAGGGGAATTCACCCCTCCACTTT; CDR3: CASSPSGQGNSPLHF
D: TRBD2; J: TRBJ2-2; size: -; V: TRBV6-5; DNA: TGTGCCAGCATAAGCGGGAGGGCCCTCCGGGAGCTGTTTTTT; CDR3: CASISGRALRELFF
D: TRBD1; J: TRBJ2-1; size: -; V: TRBV29-1; DNA: TGCAGCTGGGGGGACAGGGGGTACAATGAGCAGTTCTTC; CDR3: CSWGDRGYNEQFF
D: TRBD1; J: TRBJ1-1; size: -; V: TRBV18; DNA: TGTGCCAGCTCACCATGGACAGGGATGGGGGCTTTCTTT; CDR3: CASSPWTGMGAFF
D: -; J: TRBJ2-1; size: -; V: TRBV6-1; DNA: TGTGCCAGCAGTGAAGCGGGAGGCTCCTACAATGAGCAGTTCTTC; CDR3: CASSEAGGSYNEQFF
D: -; J: TRBJ1-1; size: -; V: TRBV6-2/TRBV6-3; DNA: TGTGCCAGCAGTTACGCTGCAGATGAAGCTTTCTTT; CDR3: CASSYAADEAFF
D: -; J: TRBJ1-5; size: once; V: TRBV28; DNA: TGTGCCAGCAGACGAACCGGAGATCAGCCCCAGCATTTT; CDR3: CASRRTGDQPQHF
D: -; J: TRBJ1-4; size: -; V: TRBV4-1; DNA: TGCGCCAGCAGCTCGGGACAAGCGGGAGAAAAACTGTTTTTT; CDR3: CASSSGQAGEKLFF
D: -; J: TRBJ2-1; size: few; V: TRBV12-2; DNA: TGTGCAAGTCGCTTAGAAGCGGGATCGGACTACAATGAGCAGTTCTTC; CDR3: CASRLEAGSDYNEQFF
D: -; J: TRBJ1-6; size: few; V: TRBV3-1/TRBV3-2; DNA: TGTGCCAGCAGCCAATTTTTGCGGTCCCCCAATTCACCCCTCCACTTT; CDR3: CASSQFLRSPNSPLHF
D: TRBD2; J: TRBJ2-3; size: -; V: TRBV6-2/TRBV6-3; DNA: TGTGCCAGCAGTTACTCGATGGTCGGTAGTCGCGGGAGTTCAGATACGCAGTATTTT; CDR3: CASSYSMVGSRGSSDTQYF
D: -; J: TRBJ2-2; size: -; V: TRBV3-1/TRBV3-2; DNA: TGTGCCAGCAGCCAATTGAACTCAAACACCGGGGAGCTGTTTTTT; CDR3: CASSQLNSNTGELFF
D: TRBD1; J: TRBJ2-1; size: once; V: TRBV3-1/TRBV3-2; DNA: TGTGCCAGCAGCCCGGGACAGACCTCTTTGGGGCAGTTCTTC; CDR3: CASSPGQTSLGQFF
D: -; J: TRBJ1-4; size: -; V: TRBV11-2; DNA: TGTGCCAGCAGCTCATCCTCGGACAGATTTGGGCAAAAACTGTTTTTT; CDR3: CASSSSSDRFGQKLFF
D: -; J: TRBJ2-6; size: -; V: TRBV5-4; DNA: TGTGCCAGCAGCTTGAACAGGGAAAGCTCTGGGGCCAACGTCCTGACTTTC; CDR3: CASSLNRESSGANVLTF
D: TRBD1; J: TRBJ2-1; size: -; V: TRBV3-1/TRBV3-2; DNA: TGTGCCAGCAGCCAAGATGGGTTCATGATCGGGACAGGGGCGAATGAGCAGTTCTTC; CDR3: CASSQDGFMIGTGANEQFF
D: TRBD1; J: TRBJ2-7; size: -; V: TRBV10-3; DNA: TGTGCCATCAGTGACGAGGGACAGCTGAGCTCCTACGAGCAGTACTTC; CDR3: CAISDEGQLSSYEQYF
D: TRBD1; J: TRBJ2-3; size: -; V: TRBV27; DNA: TGTGCCAGCAGTTTCGGGGCAGGGGGCATAACAGATACGCAGTATTTT; CDR3: CASSFGAGGITDTQYF
D: -; J: TRBJ1-4; size: once; V: TRBV7-9; DNA: TGTGCCAGCAGCCTGGGCGTGGATGAAAAACTGTTTTTT; CDR3: CASSLGVDEKLFF
D: -; J: TRBJ2-7; size: -; V: TRBV20-1; DNA: TGCAGTGTTAGAACGGGTTTCGAGCAGTACTTC; CDR3: CSVRTGFEQYF
D: TRBD1; J: TRBJ1-2; size: -; V: TRBV9; DNA: TGTGCCAGCAGCGCCGGGACAGCCTATGGCTACACCTTC; CDR3: CASSAGTAYGYTF
D: -; J: TRBJ2-1; size: -; V: TRBV18; DNA: TGTGCCAGCTCACCTGGCAGGGAAAATGAGCAGTTCTTC; CDR3: CASSPGRENEQFF
D: TRBD2; J: TRBJ2-1; size: once; V: TRBV7-7; DNA: TGTGCCAGCAGCTTAGCGCTCCGCGCGGGGGGTGGGGATGAGCAGTTCTTC; CDR3: CASSLALRAGGGDEQFF
D: -; J: TRBJ2-3; size: -; V: TRBV7-9; DNA: TGTGCCAGCAGCTTAGTGCGTGGGGCTAGCACAGATACGCAGTATTTT; CDR3: CASSLVRGASTDTQYF
D: -; J: TRBJ2-1; size: -; V: TRBV10-3; DNA: TGTGCCACCAACTCCCTTGAAGAGGAGCAGTTCTTC; CDR3: CATNSLEEEQFF
D: -; J: TRBJ1-6; size: -; V: TRBV14; DNA: TGTGCCAGCAGCCAAGGACAGAGATATAATTCACCCCTCCACTTT; CDR3: CASSQGQRYNSPLHF
D: TRBD1; J: TRBJ2-7; size: -; V: TRBV4-1; DNA: TGCGCCAGCAGCCAGGGACAGGGGGGCACCTACGAGCAGTACTTC; CDR3: CASSQGQGGTYEQYF
D: -; J: TRBJ1-4; size: once; V: TRBV24-1; DNA: TGTGCCCCGGTTACGTTAGCTAATGAAAAACTGTTTTTT; CDR3: CAPVTLANEKLFF
D: -; J: TRBJ1-3; size: -; V: TRBV3-1/TRBV3-2; DNA: TGTGCCAGCAGCCAGGGGGCGAATGGAAACACCATATATTTT; CDR3: CASSQGANGNTIYF
D: TRBD1; J: TRBJ2-7; size: -; V: TRBV27; DNA: TGTGCCAGCACTCCGGGACAGACCTCCTACGAGCAGTACTTC; CDR3: CASTPGQTSYEQYF
D: -; J: TRBJ2-1; size: -; V: TRBV12-3/TRBV12-4; DNA: TGTGCCAGCAGCCGGGACTACAATGAGCAGTTCTTC; CDR3: CASSRDYNEQFF
D: -; J: TRBJ1-1; size: -; V: TRBV7-3; DNA: TGTGCCAGCAGCTTAGCGGAGAACACTGAAGCTTTCTTT; CDR3: CASSLAENTEAFF
D: -; J: TRBJ1-3; size: -; V: TRBV2; DNA: TGTGCCAGCAGTGCCGGGGGGGCCTCTGGAAACACCATATATTTT; CDR3: CASSAGGASGNTIYF
D: -; J: TRBJ2-1; size: few; V: TRBV20-1; DNA: TGCAGTGCTGAGCACTATGAGCAGTTCTTC; CDR3: CSAEHYEQFF
D: -; J: TRBJ2-2; size: -; V: TRBV6-6; DNA: TGTGCCAGCAGTTTAGCAGGGGTCCATAACACCGGGGAGCTGTTTTTT; CDR3: CASSLAGVHNTGELFF
D: -; J: TRBJ1-1; size: -; V: TRBV12-3/TRBV12-4; DNA: TGTGCCAGCAGTGCGGGAGCGAACACTGAAGCTTTCTTT; CDR3: CASSAGANTEAFF
D: -; J: TRBJ2-5; size: -; V: TRBV2; DNA: TGTGCCAGCACTTTCAGGGGCGCGGGAGAGACCCAGTACTTC; CDR3: CASTFRGAGETQYF
D: TRBD1; J: TRBJ1-3; size: -; V: TRBV5-6; DNA: TGTGCCAGCAGCTTCGGGACAGGGTCTGGAAACACCATATATTTT; CDR3: CASSFGTGSGNTIYF
D: TRBD1; J: TRBJ1-2; size: -; V: TRBV27; DNA: TGTGCCAGCAGATTTACGGGGCAGGGGGCTTACACCTTC; CDR3: CASRFTGQGAYTF
D: TRBD2; J: TRBJ2-1; size: once; V: TRBV5-5; DNA: TGTGCCAGCAACCCATCAGGGGCGGGAGGGCTAGCGGGTGAGCAGTTCTTC; CDR3: CASNPSGAGGLAGEQFF
D: -; J: TRBJ2-7; size: -; V: TRBV10-3; DNA: TGTGCCATCAGTGCCCCCAAGGAGGCCCTAGGTGGTAAGCAGTACTTC; CDR3: CAISAPKEALGGKQYF
D: -; J: TRBJ1-1; size: -; V: TRBV30; DNA: TGTGCCTGGAGCCCTAGGAGGAACACTGAAGCTTTCTTT; CDR3: CAWSPRRNTEAFF
D: TRBD2; J: TRBJ2-5; size: -; V: TRBV13; DNA: TGTGCCAGCAGCTTAGAAGCGGGAGCAGAGACCCAGTACTTC; CDR3: CASSLEAGAETQYF
D: TRBD1; J: TRBJ2-5; size: once; V: TRBV3-1/TRBV3-2; DNA: TGTGCCAGCAGCCGGGGACAGGAGACCCAGTACTTC; CDR3: CASSRGQETQYF
D: -; J: TRBJ2-7; size: -; V: TRBV19; DNA: TGTGCCAGTAGTATAATCAGGGGCTACGAGCAGTACTTC; CDR3: CASSIIRGYEQYF